This TCR beta chain emerged from a study of blood T cell repertoires in COVID-19. Overall study context: PBMCs, B-cell-depleted T cells, or T cells were the source of the cDNA or gDNA that made up the material.

Trimming shortened V by 5 bases and J by 0 bases, and 20 bases separated the two germline ends. Looked up from germline, CDR1 is SGHDT and CDR2 is YYEEEE. This CDR3 has 17 amino acids. Patients in Seattle were enrolled during active infection, then followed longitudinally. Original processing methods: Amplifying reference gene primers gave estimates of nucleated cell counts. Sequencing used immunoSEQ multiplex PCR; TCRdb keeps in-frame clones, though not all of them. For V, J and clone size, that table is used; D and trimming come from the DNA. This table holds tens of thousands of clones, around 67% found once.

What was sequenced was peripheral blood. V is TRBV5-6 and J is TRBJ1-2; D is unresolved. The source is a man aged 70-80 years with COVID-19, enrolled during active disease. The CDR3 protein is CASRGSGRETSNYGYTF. As DNA, the CDR3 is TGTGCCAGCAGGGGGTCGGGTCGGGAGACCTCTAACTATGGCTACACCTTC.